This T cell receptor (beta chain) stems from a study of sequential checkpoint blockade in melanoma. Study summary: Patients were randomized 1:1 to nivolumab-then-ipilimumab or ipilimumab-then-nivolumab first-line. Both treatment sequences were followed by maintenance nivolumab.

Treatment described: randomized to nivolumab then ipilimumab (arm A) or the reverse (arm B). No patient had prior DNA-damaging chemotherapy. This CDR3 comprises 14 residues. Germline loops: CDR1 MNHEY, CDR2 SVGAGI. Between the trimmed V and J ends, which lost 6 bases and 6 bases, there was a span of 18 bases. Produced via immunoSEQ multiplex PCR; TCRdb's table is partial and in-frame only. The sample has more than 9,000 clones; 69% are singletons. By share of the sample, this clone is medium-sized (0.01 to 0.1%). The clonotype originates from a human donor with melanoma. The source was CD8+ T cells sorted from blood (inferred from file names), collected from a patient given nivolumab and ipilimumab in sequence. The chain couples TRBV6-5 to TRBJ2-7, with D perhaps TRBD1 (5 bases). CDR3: CASSPDMAVGEQYF. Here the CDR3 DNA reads TGTGCCAGCAGCCCGGACATGGCGGTAGGCGAGCAGTACTTC.